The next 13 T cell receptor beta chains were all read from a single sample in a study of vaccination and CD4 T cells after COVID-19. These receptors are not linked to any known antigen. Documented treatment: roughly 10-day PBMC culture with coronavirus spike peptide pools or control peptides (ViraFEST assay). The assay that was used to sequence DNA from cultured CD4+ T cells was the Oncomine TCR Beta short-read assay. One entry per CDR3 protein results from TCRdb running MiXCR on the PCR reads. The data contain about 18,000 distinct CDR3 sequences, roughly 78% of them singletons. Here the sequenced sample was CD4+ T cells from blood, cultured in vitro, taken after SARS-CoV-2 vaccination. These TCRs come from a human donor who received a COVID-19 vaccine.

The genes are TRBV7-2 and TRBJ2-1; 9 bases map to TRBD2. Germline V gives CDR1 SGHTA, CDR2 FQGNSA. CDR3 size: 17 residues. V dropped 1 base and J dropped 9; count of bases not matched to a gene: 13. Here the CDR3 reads CASSLGIGRGGLGEQFF. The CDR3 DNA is TGTGCCAGCAGCTTAGGGATCGGGCGGGGGGGCCTTGGTGAGCAGTTCTTC.

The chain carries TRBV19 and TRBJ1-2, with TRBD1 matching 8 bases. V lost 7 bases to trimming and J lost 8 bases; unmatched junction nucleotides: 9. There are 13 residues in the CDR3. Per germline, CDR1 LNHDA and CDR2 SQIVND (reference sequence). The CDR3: CASNRQGSGGYTF. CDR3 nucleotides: TGTGCCAGTAATCGACAGGGGAGTGGGGGCTACACCTTC.

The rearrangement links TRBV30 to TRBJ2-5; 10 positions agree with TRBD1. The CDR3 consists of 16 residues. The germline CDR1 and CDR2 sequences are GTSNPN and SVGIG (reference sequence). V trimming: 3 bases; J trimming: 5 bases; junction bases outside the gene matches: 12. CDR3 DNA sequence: TGTGCCTGGAGCATGACCGGGACAGGGGCCTTCGAGACCCAGTACTTC. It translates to CAWSMTGTGAFETQYF.

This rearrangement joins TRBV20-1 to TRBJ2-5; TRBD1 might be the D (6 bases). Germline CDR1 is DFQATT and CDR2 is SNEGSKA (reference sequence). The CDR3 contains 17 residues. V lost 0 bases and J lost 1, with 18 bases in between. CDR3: CSARDWKGVTTQETQYF. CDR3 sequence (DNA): TGCAGTGCTAGAGATTGGAAGGGGGTAACCACCCAAGAGACCCAGTACTTC.

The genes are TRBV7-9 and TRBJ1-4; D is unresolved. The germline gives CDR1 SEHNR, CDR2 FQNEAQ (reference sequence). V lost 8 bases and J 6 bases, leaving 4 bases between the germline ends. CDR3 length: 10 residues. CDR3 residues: CASGDEKLFF. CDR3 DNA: TGTGCCAGCGGCGATGAAAAACTGTTTTTT.

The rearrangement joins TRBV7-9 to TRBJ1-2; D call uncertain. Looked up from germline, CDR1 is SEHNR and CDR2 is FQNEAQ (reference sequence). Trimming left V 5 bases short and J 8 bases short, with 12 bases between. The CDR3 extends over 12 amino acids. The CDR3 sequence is CASSRDVGGYTF. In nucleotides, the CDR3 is TGTGCCAGCAGCCGCGACGTAGGGGGCTACACCTTC.

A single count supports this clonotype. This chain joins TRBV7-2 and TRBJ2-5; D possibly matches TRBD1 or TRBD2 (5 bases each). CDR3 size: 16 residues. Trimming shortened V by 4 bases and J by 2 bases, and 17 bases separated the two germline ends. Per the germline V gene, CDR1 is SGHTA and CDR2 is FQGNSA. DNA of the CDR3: TGTGCCAGCAGCTCGTCCGGGGCGGTTAAACAAGAGACCCAGTACTTC. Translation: CASSSSGAVKQETQYF.

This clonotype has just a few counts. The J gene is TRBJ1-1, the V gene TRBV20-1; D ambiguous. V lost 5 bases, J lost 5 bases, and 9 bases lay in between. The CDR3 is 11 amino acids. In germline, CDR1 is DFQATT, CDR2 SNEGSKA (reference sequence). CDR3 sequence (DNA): TGCAGTGCTCACCCTAGAACTGAAGCTTTCTTT. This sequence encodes CSAHPRTEAFF.

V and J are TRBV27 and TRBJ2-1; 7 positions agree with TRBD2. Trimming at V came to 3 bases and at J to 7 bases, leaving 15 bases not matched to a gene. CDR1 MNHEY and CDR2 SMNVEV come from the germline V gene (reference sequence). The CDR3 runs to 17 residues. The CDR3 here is CASSFPRGSGLGNEQFF. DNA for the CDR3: TGTGCCAGCAGTTTCCCCCGTGGTAGCGGGTTGGGAAATGAGCAGTTCTTC.

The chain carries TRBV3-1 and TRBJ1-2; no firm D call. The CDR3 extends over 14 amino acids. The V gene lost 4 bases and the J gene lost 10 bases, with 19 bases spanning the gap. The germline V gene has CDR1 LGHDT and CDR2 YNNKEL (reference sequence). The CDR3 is CASSPPAVLPLYTF. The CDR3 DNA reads TGTGCCAGCAGCCCCCCAGCCGTCCTCCCTCTCTACACCTTC. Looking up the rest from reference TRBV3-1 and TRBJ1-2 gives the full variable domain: DTAVSQTPKYLVTQMGNDKSIKCEQNLGHDTMYWYKQDSKKFLKIMFSYNNKELIINETVPNRFSPKSPDKAHLNLHINSLELGDSAVYFCASSPPAVLPLYTFGSGTRLTVV.

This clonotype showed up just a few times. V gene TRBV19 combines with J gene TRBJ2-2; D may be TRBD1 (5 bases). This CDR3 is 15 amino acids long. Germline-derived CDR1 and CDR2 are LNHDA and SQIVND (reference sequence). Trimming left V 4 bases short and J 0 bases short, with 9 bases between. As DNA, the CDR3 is TGTGCCAGTAGTAAGGGCAGGGCGAACACCGGGGAGCTGTTTTTT. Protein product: CASSKGRANTGELFF.

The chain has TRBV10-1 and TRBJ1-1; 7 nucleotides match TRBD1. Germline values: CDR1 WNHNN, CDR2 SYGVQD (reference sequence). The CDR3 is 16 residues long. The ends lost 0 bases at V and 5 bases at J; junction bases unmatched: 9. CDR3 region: CASSESTGARGTEAFF. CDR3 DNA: TGCGCCAGCAGTGAGTCTACAGGGGCGAGGGGAACTGAAGCTTTCTTT.

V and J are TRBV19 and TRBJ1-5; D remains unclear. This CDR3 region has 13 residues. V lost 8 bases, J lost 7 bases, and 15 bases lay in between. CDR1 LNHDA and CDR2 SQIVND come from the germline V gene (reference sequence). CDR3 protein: CASRSGELQPQHF. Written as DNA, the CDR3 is TGTGCCAGTCGATCCGGGGAATTGCAGCCCCAGCATTTT. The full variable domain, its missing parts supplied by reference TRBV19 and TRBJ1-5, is DGGITQSPKYLFRKEGQNVTLSCEQNLNHDAMYWYRQDPGQGLRLIYYSQIVNDFQKGDIAEGYSVSREKKESFPLTVTSAQKNPTAFYLCASRSGELQPQHFGDGTRLSIL.